This T cell receptor (beta chain) was identified in a study of blood T cells in healthy people across ages. Study-level results: Older individuals had lower TCR beta diversity per million T cells (the decline was roughly linear).

A J-beta primer mix and a sample-barcoded 5' primer were used in a second PCR of about 7 to 12 cycles. Each of the samples gave a minimum of 2.5 million paired-end reads that contained CDR3. TCRdb independently ran MiXCR on the 5' RACE reads; one entry per CDR3 protein. Of a few hundred thousand distinct CDR3 sequences in the sample, 27% were seen once. On this clonotype itself: Antigen specificity is unknown.

Germline CDR1 reads SSHAT; CDR2 reads FNYEAQ (reference sequence). Trimming removed 5 bases from V and 1 base from J, with 11 bases in between. The CDR3 covers 14 residues. The J gene is TRBJ2-5, the V gene TRBV7-7, with D perhaps matching TRBD1 (5 bases). This TCR was recovered from a woman aged 70-85 years in good health. The sample taken for sequencing was blood. The chain's CDR3 is CASSPGRAQETQYF. Here the CDR3 DNA reads TGTGCCAGCAGCCCCGGCAGGGCCCAAGAGACCCAGTACTTC.